Here is one TCR beta chain with its context. The record originates from a study of PD-L1 blockade in urothelial cancer. Background on the study: The year 2014 saw patients start atezolizumab, 1,200 mg intravenously every 3 weeks. Blood was subjected to analysis at 3 weeks (second dose) and 6 weeks following treatment start.

Time point specified: peripheral blood 6 weeks after treatment start. The table came from immunoSEQ multiplex PCR; TCRdb's copy has only in-frame clones and leaves some out. The table shows about 29,000 clones, with approximately 80% occurring only once. V lost 5 bases and J 5 bases, leaving 11 bases between the germline ends. This CDR3 has 14 residues. The germline V gene encodes CDR1 SGHRS and CDR2 YFSETQ. The sequence came from a man between 65 and 85 years old with urothelial cancer. The V call is TRBV5-1, the J call TRBJ1-6, with D tentatively TRBD1 (6 bases). Sequenced material: PBMCs, taken around atezolizumab (anti-PD-L1) treatment. In DNA, the CDR3 is TGCGCCAGCAGGGTTTCAGGGGATAATTCACCCCTCCACTTT. Its protein product is CASRVSGDNSPLHF. The full variable domain, in which reference TRBV5-1 and TRBJ1-6 provide the parts outside the CDR3, is KAGVTQTPRYLIKTRGQQVTLSCSPISGHRSVSWYQQTPGQGLQFLFEYFSETQRNKGNFPGRFSGRQFSNSRSEMNVSTLELGDSALYLCASRVSGDNSPLHFGNGTRLTVT.